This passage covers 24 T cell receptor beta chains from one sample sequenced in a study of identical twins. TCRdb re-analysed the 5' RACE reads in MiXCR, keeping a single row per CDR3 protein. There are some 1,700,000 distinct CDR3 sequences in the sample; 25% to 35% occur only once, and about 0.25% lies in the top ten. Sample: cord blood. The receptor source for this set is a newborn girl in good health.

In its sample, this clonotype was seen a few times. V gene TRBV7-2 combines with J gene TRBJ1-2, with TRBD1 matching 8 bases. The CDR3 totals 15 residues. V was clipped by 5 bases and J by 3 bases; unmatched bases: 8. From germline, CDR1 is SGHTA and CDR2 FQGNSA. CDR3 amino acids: CASSVGPGGDYGYTF. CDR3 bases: TGTGCCAGCAGCGTAGGCCCAGGGGGCGACTATGGCTACACCTTC.

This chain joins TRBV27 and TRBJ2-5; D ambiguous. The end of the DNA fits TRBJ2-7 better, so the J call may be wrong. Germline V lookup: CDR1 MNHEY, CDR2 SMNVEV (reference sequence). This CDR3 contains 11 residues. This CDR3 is CASSWGREQYF. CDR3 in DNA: TGTGCCAGCAGTTGGGGTCGCGAGCAGTACTTC.

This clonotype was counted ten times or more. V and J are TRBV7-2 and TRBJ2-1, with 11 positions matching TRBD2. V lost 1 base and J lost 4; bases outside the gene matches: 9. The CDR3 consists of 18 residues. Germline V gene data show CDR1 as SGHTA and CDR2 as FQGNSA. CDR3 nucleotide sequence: TGTGCCAGCAGCTTAGAGATAGCGGGAGGGCTACCATACAATGAGCAGTTCTTC. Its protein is CASSLEIAGGLPYNEQFF.

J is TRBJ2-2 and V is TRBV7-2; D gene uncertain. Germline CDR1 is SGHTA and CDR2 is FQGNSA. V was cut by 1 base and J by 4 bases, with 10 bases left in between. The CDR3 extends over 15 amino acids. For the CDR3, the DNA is TGTGCCAGCAGCTTAGGCAGTTCGTTCACCGGGGAGCTGTTTTTT. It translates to CASSLGSSFTGELFF.

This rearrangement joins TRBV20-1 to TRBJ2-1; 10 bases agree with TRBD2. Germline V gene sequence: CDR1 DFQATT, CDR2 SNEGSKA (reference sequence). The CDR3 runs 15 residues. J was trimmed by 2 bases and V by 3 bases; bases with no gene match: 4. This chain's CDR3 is CSASPAGGPYNEQFF. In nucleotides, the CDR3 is TGCAGTGCTAGTCCAGCGGGGGGGCCCTACAATGAGCAGTTCTTC.

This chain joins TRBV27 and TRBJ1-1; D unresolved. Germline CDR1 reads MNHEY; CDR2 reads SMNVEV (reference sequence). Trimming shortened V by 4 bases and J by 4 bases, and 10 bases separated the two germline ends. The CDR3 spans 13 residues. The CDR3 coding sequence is TGTGCCAGCAGTTGGAGGGAGAGCACTGAAGCTTTCTTT. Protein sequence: CASSWRESTEAFF.

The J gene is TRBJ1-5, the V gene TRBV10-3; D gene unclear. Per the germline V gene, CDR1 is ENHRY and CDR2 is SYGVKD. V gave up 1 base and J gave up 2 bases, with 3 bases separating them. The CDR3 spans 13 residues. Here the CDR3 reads CAISEYGNQPQHF. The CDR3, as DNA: TGTGCCATCAGTGAGTACGGCAATCAGCCCCAGCATTTT.

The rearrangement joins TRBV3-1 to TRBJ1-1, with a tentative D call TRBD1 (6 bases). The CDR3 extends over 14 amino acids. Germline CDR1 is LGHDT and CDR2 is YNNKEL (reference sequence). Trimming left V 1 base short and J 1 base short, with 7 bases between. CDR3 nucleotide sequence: TGTGCCAGCAGCCAAGGGACAGAGAACACTGAAGCTTTCTTT. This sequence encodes CASSQGTENTEAFF.

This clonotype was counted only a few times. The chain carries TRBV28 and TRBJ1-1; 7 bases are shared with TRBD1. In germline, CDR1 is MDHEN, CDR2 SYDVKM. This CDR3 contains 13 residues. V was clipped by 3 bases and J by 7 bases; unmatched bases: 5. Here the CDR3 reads CASSFPGGYEAFF. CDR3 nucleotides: TGTGCCAGCAGTTTCCCAGGGGGTTATGAAGCTTTCTTT.

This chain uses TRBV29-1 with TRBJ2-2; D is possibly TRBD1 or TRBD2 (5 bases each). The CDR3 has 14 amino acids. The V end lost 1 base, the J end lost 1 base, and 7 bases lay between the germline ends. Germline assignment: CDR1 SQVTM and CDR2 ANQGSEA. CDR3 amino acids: CSVEGDGNTGELFF. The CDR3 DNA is TGCAGCGTTGAAGGGGACGGGAACACCGGGGAGCTGTTTTTT.

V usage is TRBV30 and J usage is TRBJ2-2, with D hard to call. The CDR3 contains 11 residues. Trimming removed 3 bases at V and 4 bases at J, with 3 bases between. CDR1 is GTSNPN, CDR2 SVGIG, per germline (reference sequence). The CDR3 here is CAWRVTGELFF. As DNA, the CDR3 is TGTGCCTGGAGGGTCACCGGGGAGCTGTTTTTT. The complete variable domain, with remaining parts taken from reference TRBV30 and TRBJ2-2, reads SQTIHQWPATLVQPVGSPLSLECTVEGTSNPNLYWYRQAAGRGLQLLFYSVGIGQISSEVPQNLSASRPQDRQFILSSKKLLLSDSGFYLCAWRVTGELFFGEGSRLTVL.

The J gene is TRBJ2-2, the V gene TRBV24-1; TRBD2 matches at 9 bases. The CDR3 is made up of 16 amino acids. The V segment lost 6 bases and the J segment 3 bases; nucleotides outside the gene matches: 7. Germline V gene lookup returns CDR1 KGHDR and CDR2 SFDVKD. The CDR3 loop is CATSSRTSAYTGELFF. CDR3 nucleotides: TGTGCCACCAGTAGCCGGACTAGCGCCTACACCGGGGAGCTGTTTTTT.

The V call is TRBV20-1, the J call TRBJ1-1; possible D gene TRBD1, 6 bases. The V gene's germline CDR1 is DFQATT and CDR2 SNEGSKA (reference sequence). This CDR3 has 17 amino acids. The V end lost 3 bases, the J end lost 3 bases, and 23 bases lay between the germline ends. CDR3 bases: TGCAGTGCTAGGTCCGCGGGGGCCTCCGGGTGGTACACTGAAGCTTTCTTT. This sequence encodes CSARSAGASGWYTEAFF.

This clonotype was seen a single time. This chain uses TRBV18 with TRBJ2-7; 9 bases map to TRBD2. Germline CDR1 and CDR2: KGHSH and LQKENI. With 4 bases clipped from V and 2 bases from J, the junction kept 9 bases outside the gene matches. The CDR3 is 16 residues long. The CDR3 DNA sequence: TGTGCCAGCTCACTTAAACTAGCGGGTTTTCCCTACGAGCAGTACTTC. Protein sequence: CASSLKLAGFPYEQYF.

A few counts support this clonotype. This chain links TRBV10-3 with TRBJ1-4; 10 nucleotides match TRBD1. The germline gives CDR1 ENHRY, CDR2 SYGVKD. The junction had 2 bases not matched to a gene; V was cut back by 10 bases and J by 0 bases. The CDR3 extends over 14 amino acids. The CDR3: CATGQGATNEKLFF. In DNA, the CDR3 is TGTGCCACCGGACAGGGGGCAACTAATGAAAAACTGTTTTTT.

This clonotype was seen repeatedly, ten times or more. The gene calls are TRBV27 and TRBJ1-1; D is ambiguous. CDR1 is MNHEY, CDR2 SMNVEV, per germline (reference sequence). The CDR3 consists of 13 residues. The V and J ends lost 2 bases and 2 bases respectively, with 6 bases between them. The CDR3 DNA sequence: TGTGCCAGCAGTTTAAACCTTAACACTGAAGCTTTCTTT. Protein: CASSLNLNTEAFF.

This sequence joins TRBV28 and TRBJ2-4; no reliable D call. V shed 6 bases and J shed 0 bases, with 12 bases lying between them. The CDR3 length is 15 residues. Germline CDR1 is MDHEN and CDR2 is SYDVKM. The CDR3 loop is CASRRRVTAKNIQYF. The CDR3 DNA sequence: TGTGCCAGCAGAAGACGAGTGACAGCCAAAAACATTCAGTACTTC.

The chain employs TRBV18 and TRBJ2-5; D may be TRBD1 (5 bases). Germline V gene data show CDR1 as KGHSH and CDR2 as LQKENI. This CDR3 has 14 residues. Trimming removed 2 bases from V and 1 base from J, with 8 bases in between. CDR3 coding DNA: TGTGCCAGCTCACCAGGACACTTCCAAGAGACCCAGTACTTC. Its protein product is CASSPGHFQETQYF. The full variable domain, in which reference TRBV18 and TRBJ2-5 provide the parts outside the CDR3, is NAGVMQNPRHLVRRRGQEARLRCSPMKGHSHVYWYRQLPEEGLKFMVYLQKENIIDESGMPKERFSAEFPKEGPSILRIQQVVRGDSAAYFCASSPGHFQETQYFGPGTRLLVL.

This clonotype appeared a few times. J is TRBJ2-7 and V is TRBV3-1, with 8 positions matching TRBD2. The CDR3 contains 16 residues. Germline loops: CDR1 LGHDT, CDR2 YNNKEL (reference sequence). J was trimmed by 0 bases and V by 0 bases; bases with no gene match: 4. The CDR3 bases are TGTGCCAGCAGCCAAGAACGACTAGCGTTCTCCTACGAGCAGTACTTC. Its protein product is CASSQERLAFSYEQYF.

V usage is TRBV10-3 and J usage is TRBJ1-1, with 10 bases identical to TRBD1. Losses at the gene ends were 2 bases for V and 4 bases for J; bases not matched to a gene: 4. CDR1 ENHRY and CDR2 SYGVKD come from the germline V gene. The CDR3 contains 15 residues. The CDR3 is CAISERRDRGTEAFF. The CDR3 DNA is TGTGCCATCAGTGAGCGCCGGGACAGGGGCACTGAAGCTTTCTTT.

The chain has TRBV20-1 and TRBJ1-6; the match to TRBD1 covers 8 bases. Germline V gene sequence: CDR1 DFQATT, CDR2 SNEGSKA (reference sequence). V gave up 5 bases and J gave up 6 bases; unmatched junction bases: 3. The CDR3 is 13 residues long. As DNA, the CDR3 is TGCAGTGCTCCGGACAGGGCTAATTCACCCCTCCACTTT. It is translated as CSAPDRANSPLHF.

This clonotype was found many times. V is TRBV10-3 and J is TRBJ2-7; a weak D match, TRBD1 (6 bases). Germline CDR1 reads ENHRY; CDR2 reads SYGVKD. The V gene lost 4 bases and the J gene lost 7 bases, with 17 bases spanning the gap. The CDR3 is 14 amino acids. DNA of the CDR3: TGTGCCATCAGTGCAGGGGACCCATCAGGGGAGCAGTACTTC. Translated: CAISAGDPSGEQYF.

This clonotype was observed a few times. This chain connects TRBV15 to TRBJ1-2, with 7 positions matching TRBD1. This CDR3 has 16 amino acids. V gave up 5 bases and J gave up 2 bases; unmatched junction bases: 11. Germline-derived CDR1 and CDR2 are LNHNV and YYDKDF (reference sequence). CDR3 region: CATSPYRTGFNYGYTF. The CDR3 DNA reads TGTGCCACCAGCCCCTACCGGACAGGCTTCAACTATGGCTACACCTTC.

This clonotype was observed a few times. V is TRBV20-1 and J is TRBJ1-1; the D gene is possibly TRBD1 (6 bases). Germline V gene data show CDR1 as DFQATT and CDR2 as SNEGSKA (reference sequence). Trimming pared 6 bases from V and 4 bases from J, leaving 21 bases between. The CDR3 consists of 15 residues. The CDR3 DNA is TGCAGTGCCCGTCGGGGGGCGAGCTCCATCACTGAAGCTTTCTTT. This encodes CSARRGASSITEAFF.